This T cell receptor (beta chain) stems from a study of identical twins. Points from the study as a whole: The study found weaker excess twin sharing in beta out-of-frame sequences. Analyses of zero insertions could, in part, be confounded by invariant MAIT and iNKT cells.

Points on this clonotype: Its antigen is undetermined.

TCRdb fed the 5' RACE reads into MiXCR, producing one record per CDR3 protein. The data show about 530,000 distinct CDR3 sequences, with about 22% seen just once and about 0.5% held by the top ten. These data also featured in a second study, about yellow fever vaccine responses in identical twins.

The material sequenced was CD4+ T cells sorted from blood. The sequence was collected from a young woman in good health.

The CDR3 protein is CASSPQVGREQYF. As DNA, the CDR3 is TGTGCCAGCAGCCCACAGGTGGGTCGCGAGCAGTACTTC. The chain carries TRBV12-3 or TRBV12-4 and TRBJ2-7, with D possibly being TRBD1 (5 bases). The CDR3 sequence is 13 residues long. The V gene lost 6 bases and the J gene lost 6 bases, with 15 bases spanning the gap.